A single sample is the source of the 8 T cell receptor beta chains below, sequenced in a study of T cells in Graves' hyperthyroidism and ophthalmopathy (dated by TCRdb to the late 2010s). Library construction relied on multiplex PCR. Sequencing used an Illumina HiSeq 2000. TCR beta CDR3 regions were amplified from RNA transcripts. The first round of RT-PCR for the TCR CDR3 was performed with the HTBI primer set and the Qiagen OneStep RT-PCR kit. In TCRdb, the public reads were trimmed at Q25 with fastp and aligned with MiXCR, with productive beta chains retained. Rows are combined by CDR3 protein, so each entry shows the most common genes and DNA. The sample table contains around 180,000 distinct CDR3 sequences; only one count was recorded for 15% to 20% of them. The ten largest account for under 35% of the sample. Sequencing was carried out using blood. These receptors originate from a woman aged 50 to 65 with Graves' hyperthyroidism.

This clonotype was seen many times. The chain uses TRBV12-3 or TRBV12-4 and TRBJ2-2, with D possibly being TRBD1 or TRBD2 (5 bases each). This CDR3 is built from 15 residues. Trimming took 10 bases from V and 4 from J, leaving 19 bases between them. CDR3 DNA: TGTGCCAACGGCTCGGGGCTGGGGTTCACCGGGGAGCTGTTTTTT. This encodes CANGSGLGFTGELFF.

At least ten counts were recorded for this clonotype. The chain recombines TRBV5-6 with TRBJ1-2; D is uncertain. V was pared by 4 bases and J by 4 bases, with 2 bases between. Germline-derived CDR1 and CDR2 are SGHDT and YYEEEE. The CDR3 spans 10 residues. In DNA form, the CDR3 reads TGTGCCAGCAGCCGCTATGGCTACACCTTC. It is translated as CASSRYGYTF.

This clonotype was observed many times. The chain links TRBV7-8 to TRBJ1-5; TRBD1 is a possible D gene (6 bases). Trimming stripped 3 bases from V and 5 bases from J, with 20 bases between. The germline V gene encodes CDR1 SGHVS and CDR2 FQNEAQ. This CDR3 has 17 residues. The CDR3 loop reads CASSFVGGRAGDQPQHF. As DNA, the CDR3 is TGTGCCAGCAGCTTCGTCGGGGGCAGGGCGGGCGATCAGCCCCAGCATTTT. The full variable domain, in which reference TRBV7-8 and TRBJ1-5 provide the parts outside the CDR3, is GAGVSQSPRYKVAKRGQDVALRCDPISGHVSLFWYQQALGQGPEFLTYFQNEAQLDKSGLPSDRFFAERPEGSVSTLKIQRTQQEDSAVYLCASSFVGGRAGDQPQHFGDGTRLSIL.

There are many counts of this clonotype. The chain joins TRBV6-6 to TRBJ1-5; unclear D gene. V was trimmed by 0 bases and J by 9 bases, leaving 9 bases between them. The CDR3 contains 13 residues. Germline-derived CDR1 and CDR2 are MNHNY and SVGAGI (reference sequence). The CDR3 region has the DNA TGTGCCAGCAGTTACTCATACGGAACGCCCCAGCATTTT. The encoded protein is CASSYSYGTPQHF.

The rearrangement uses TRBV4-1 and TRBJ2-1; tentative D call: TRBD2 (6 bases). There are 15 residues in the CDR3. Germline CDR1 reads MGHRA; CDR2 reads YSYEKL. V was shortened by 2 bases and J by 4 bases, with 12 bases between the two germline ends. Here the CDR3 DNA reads TGCGCCAGCAGCCAACCTAGCGTGCTATACAATGAGCAGTTCTTC. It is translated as CASSQPSVLYNEQFF.

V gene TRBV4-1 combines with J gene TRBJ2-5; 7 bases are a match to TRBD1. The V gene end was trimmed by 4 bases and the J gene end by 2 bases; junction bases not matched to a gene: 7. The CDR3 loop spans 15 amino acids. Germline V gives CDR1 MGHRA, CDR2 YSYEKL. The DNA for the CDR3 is TGCGCCAGCAGCCGACAACAGGGGATACAAGAGACCCAGTACTTC. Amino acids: CASSRQQGIQETQYF.

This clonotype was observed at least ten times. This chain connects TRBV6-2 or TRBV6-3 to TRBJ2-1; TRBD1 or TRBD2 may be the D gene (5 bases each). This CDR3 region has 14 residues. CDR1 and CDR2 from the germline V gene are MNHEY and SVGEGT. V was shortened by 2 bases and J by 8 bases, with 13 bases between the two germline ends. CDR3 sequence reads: CASSYGTGRDEQFF. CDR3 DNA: TGTGCCAGCAGTTACGGGACGGGCCGGGATGAGCAGTTCTTC.

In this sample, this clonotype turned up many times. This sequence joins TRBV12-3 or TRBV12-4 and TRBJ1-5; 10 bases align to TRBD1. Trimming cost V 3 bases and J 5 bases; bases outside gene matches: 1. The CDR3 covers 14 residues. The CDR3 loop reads CASSFGTGDQPQHF. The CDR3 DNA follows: TGTGCCAGCAGTTTTGGGACAGGGGATCAGCCCCAGCATTTT.